The 6 T cell receptor beta chains in this list originate from one sample, sequenced in a study of PD-1 blockade in mismatch repair-deficient tumors. Produced via immunoSEQ multiplex PCR; TCRdb's table is partial and in-frame only. The data hold more than 40,000 clones, with over 70% observed a single time. The sequences come from peripheral blood, collected approximately 20 weeks after starting pembrolizumab. These receptors all stem from an adult with mismatch repair-deficient cancer.

J is TRBJ2-5 and V is TRBV9, with D hard to call. With 7 bases removed from V and 5 bases from J, the gap between germline ends came to 21 bases. In germline, CDR1 is SGDLS, CDR2 YYNGEE. This CDR3 is built from 15 residues. The CDR3 region is CASRTDDQEWETQYF. Here the CDR3 DNA reads TGTGCCAGCCGCACGGACGATCAAGAATGGGAGACCCAGTACTTC.

This rearrangement joins TRBV5-6 to TRBJ1-2, with no clear D. The CDR3 extends over 15 amino acids. V was trimmed by 0 bases and J by 4 bases, leaving 13 bases between them. Looked up from germline, CDR1 is SGHDT and CDR2 is YYEEEE. DNA of the CDR3: TGTGCCAGCAGCTTGGGACTAATCGCGGGCTATGGCTACACCTTC. Translation gives CASSLGLIAGYGYTF.

The V and J genes are TRBV6-1 and TRBJ2-1, with 13 bases lining up with TRBD2. This CDR3 has 13 residues. CDR1 is MNHNS and CDR2 is SASEGT in the germline V gene. V dropped 3 bases and J dropped 13; count of bases not matched to a gene: 3. The CDR3 sequence: CASSDGTSGDQFF. CDR3 bases: TGTGCCAGCAGTGATGGGACTAGCGGGGATCAGTTCTTC.

This clone came up once. CDR3 sequence (DNA): TGCGCCAGCAGCCCCCAGGGTCCCGGCACTGAAGCTTTCTTT. It specifies CASSPQGPGTEAFF. The chain links TRBV5-1 to TRBJ1-1; TRBD1 is a possible D gene (5 bases). Between the trimmed V and J ends, which lost 4 bases and 4 bases, there was a span of 14 bases. The CDR3 totals 14 residues. CDR1 SGHRS and CDR2 YFSETQ come from the germline V gene.

The chain employs TRBV7-9 and TRBJ2-6, with TRBD2 matching over 12 bases. V shed 5 bases and J 2 bases; nucleotides not matched to a gene: 4. The CDR3 runs to 17 residues. The germline V gene has CDR1 SEHNR and CDR2 FQNEAQ (reference sequence). In DNA, the CDR3 is TGTGCCAGCAGCCCGACTAGCGGGAGAACTGGGGCCAACGTCCTGACTTTC. Protein sequence: CASSPTSGRTGANVLTF.

This clone was counted between two and nine times. In DNA form, the CDR3 reads TGTGCCAGCAGTTTAGGAACAGGGTTGGATGGCTACACCTTC. This translates into CASSLGTGLDGYTF. The rearrangement joins TRBV27 to TRBJ1-2, with D possibly matching TRBD1 (6 bases). The V gene lost 2 bases and the J gene lost 6 bases, with 13 bases spanning the gap. The CDR3 loop spans 14 amino acids. Per germline, CDR1 MNHEY and CDR2 SMNVEV (reference sequence).